The 20 T cell receptor beta chains listed next were all sequenced from one sample in a study of siplizumab effects on memory and regulatory T cells. Generated by immunoSEQ multiplex PCR, the TCRdb table keeps only in-frame clones and is missing some. The sample gives 60,000 to 80,000 clones, approximately 82% of which show up once; roughly 3.8% is in the top ten. The sequenced sample was memory CD4+ T cells sorted from blood. All receptors come from a human donor in good health.

About this clone: The junction shows a germline mismatch at one end, possibly a read error. V and J are TRBV5-6 and TRBJ1-2; D uncertain. Germline V lookup: CDR1 SGHDT, CDR2 YYEEEE. CDR3 length: 16 residues. The DNA for the CDR3 is TGTGCCAGCAGCTTCGGCCACTTTTCCTCACGGGCGTATCTAGCCTTC. Translated, it gives CASSFGHFSSRAYLAF. The full variable domain, with the rest looked up from reference TRBV5-6 and TRBJ1-2, is DAGVTQSPTHLIKTRGQQVTLRCSPKSGHDTVSWYQQALGQGPQFIFQYYEEEERQRGNFPDRFSGHQFPNYSSELNVNALLLGDSALYLCASSFGHFSSRAYLAFGSGTRLTVV.

The gene calls are TRBV5-6 and TRBJ1-2, with D unclear. Germline-derived CDR1 and CDR2 are SGHDT and YYEEEE. CDR3 length: 11 residues. V was clipped by 2 bases and J by 6 bases, with 5 bases between them. The CDR3 protein is CASSLYDGYTF. CDR3 DNA sequence: TGTGCCAGCAGCTTATACGATGGCTACACCTTC.

This clone has just one count. The chain combines TRBV14 with TRBJ1-3, with D possibly being TRBD1 (5 bases). This CDR3 is 19 amino acids long. Per the germline V gene, CDR1 is SGHDN and CDR2 is FVKESK. Trimming removed 4 bases at V and 3 bases at J, with 25 bases between. CDR3 protein: CASSPAPTPGRTIGNTIYF. Written as DNA, the CDR3 is TGTGCCAGCAGCCCGGCTCCGACGCCAGGGAGAACCATTGGAAACACCATATATTTT. Supplemented by reference TRBV14 and TRBJ1-3, the full variable domain reads EAGVTQFPSHSVIEKGQTVTLRCDPISGHDNLYWYRRVMGKEIKFLLHFVKESKQDESGMPNNRFLAERTGGTYSTLKVQPAELEDSGVYFCASSPAPTPGRTIGNTIYFGEGSWLTVV.

The chain joins TRBV29-1 to TRBJ1-5; 10 nucleotides line up with TRBD1. Germline V gene lookup returns CDR1 SQVTM and CDR2 ANQGSEA. The V gene end was trimmed by 7 bases and the J gene end by 2 bases; junction bases not matched to a gene: 5. This CDR3 spans 14 amino acids. The CDR3 nucleotides read TGCAGCGCTGGCGGGACAGGGGGCAATCAGCCCCAGCATTTT. It specifies CSAGGTGGNQPQHF.

This chain connects TRBV2 to TRBJ2-7; D unresolved. Trimming pared 7 bases from V and 1 base from J, leaving 11 bases between. The CDR3 is made up of 13 amino acids. CDR1 is SNHLY and CDR2 is FYNNEI in the germline V gene. The CDR3 protein is CASILVRSYEQYF. The DNA of the CDR3 is TGTGCCAGCATTCTAGTAAGATCCTACGAGCAGTACTTC.

The chain employs TRBV19 and TRBJ2-7; 7 nucleotides line up with TRBD1. J was trimmed by 3 bases and V by 5 bases; bases with no gene match: 10. From germline, CDR1 is LNHDA and CDR2 SQIVND (reference sequence). The CDR3 is 15 residues long. CDR3 nucleotide sequence: TGTGCCAGTAGTTCGCCGGGACAGATCAGCTACGAGCAGTACTTC. This encodes CASSSPGQISYEQYF.

The chain has TRBV19 and TRBJ2-2, with D perhaps matching TRBD1 or TRBD2 (6 bases each). The CDR3 extends over 14 amino acids. Germline V gene sequence: CDR1 LNHDA, CDR2 SQIVND (reference sequence). The V and J ends lost 7 bases and 5 bases respectively, with 14 bases between them. As DNA, the CDR3 is TGTGCCAGTACGGGGGCAAGGGGAACCGGGGAGCTGTTTTTT. This sequence encodes CASTGARGTGELFF. Supplemented by reference TRBV19 and TRBJ2-2, the full variable domain reads DGGITQSPKYLFRKEGQNVTLSCEQNLNHDAMYWYRQDPGQGLRLIYYSQIVNDFQKGDIAEGYSVSREKKESFPLTVTSAQKNPTAFYLCASTGARGTGELFFGEGSRLTVL.

The chain combines TRBV5-6 with TRBJ1-5; tentative D call: TRBD1 (5 bases). Germline V gene sequence: CDR1 SGHDT, CDR2 YYEEEE. The CDR3 is 15 amino acids. The germline V and J ends were trimmed by 3 bases and 2 bases, with 12 bases remaining between them. The CDR3 protein is CASSSSRDGNQPQHF. CDR3 sequence (DNA): TGTGCCAGCAGCTCAAGCAGGGACGGCAATCAGCCCCAGCATTTT.

The chain employs TRBV11-2 and TRBJ2-1, with unresolved D. The CDR3 is made up of 14 amino acids. Germline V gene lookup returns CDR1 SGHAT and CDR2 FQNNGV. Trimming pared 0 bases from V and 4 bases from J, leaving 7 bases between. The CDR3 loop is CASSLDAGYNEQFF. The CDR3 DNA follows: TGTGCCAGCAGCTTAGACGCCGGGTACAATGAGCAGTTCTTC.

This sequence joins TRBV7-9 and TRBJ1-2; TRBD1 agrees at 7 bases. CDR3 length equals 14 residues. Germline loops: CDR1 SEHNR, CDR2 FQNEAQ (reference sequence). V gave up 5 bases and J gave up 0 bases; unmatched junction bases: 3. The CDR3, as DNA: TGTGCCAGCAGCACCGGACAGGCTAACTATGGCTACACCTTC. It specifies CASSTGQANYGYTF.

This clone was observed a single time. The V and J genes are TRBV18 and TRBJ1-5; 9 nucleotides match TRBD1. The V gene end was trimmed by 2 bases and the J gene end by 7 bases; junction bases not matched to a gene: 3. Germline V CDR1 and CDR2: KGHSH, LQKENI. This CDR3 spans 14 amino acids. The CDR3 loop is CASSPGTGIQPQHF. The CDR3 bases are TGTGCCAGCTCACCAGGGACAGGGATCCAGCCCCAGCATTTT.

This clone has only a few counts. V and J are TRBV7-2 and TRBJ2-1, with TRBD2 identical over 10 bases. The length of the CDR3 is 12 residues. V trimming: 11 bases; J trimming: 7 bases; junction bases outside the gene matches: 5. Germline lookup yields CDR1 SGHTA and CDR2 FQGNSA. The CDR3 is CASAGGRNEQFF. CDR3 nucleotide sequence: TGTGCCTCAGCGGGGGGGAGGAATGAGCAGTTCTTC.

This clone was found once. V gene TRBV19 combines with J gene TRBJ1-1, with D hard to call. Germline CDR1 and CDR2: LNHDA and SQIVND (reference sequence). The CDR3 covers 13 residues. V was shortened by 2 bases and J by 8 bases, with 12 bases between the two germline ends. The CDR3 region is CASSIMKSREAFF. CDR3 nucleotides: TGTGCCAGTAGTATAATGAAAAGCAGGGAAGCTTTCTTT.

The V call is TRBV11-3, the J call TRBJ2-1, with 9 bases that match TRBD2. Germline assignment: CDR1 SGHNT and CDR2 YENEEA. This CDR3 comprises 15 residues. V was pared by 2 bases and J by 6 bases, with 5 bases of the junction left unmatched. Here the CDR3 reads CASSLQGLAPNEQFF. CDR3 coding DNA: TGTGCCAGCAGCTTACAAGGACTAGCGCCCAATGAGCAGTTCTTC.

The gene calls are TRBV6-1 and TRBJ1-1, with a tentative D call TRBD1 (6 bases). Germline values: CDR1 MNHNS, CDR2 SASEGT. Trimming cost V 8 bases and J 0 bases, with 13 bases left between them. This CDR3 region has 14 residues. CDR3 residues: CASREGGLNTEAFF. Written as DNA, the CDR3 is TGTGCCAGCCGGGAGGGGGGGCTGAACACTGAAGCTTTCTTT.

V is TRBV11-3 and J is TRBJ2-1; TRBD2 is a possible D gene (5 bases). Germline CDR1 reads SGHNT; CDR2 reads YENEEA. V shed 5 bases and J shed 8 bases, with 13 bases lying between them. This CDR3 comprises 13 residues. DNA of the CDR3: TGTGCCAGCAGCCTGGCCATGAGGGATGAGCAGTTCTTC. It yields the protein CASSLAMRDEQFF.

This clone occurred once. The rearrangement uses TRBV9 and TRBJ2-1, with 8 bases matching TRBD1. Germline lookup yields CDR1 SGDLS and CDR2 YYNGEE. Trimming cost V 1 base and J 5 bases; bases outside gene matches: 17. The CDR3 has 19 residues. CDR3 DNA sequence: TGTGCCAGCAGCGTACTTCTCATCCCGGGACAGGTTACACACAATGAGCAGTTCTTC. Its protein is CASSVLLIPGQVTHNEQFF.

The rearrangement uses TRBV12-5 and TRBJ2-5; 7 bases map to TRBD1. Germline V lookup: CDR1 LGHNT, CDR2 FRNRAP. The V gene end was trimmed by 1 base and the J gene end by 1 base; junction bases not matched to a gene: 3. The CDR3 length is 15 residues. The CDR3 sequence is CASGLDRGSQETQYF. In DNA, the CDR3 is TGTGCTAGTGGTTTGGACAGGGGTTCCCAAGAGACCCAGTACTTC. Drawing the rest from reference TRBV12-5 and TRBJ2-5, the complete variable domain is DARVTQTPRHKVTEMGQEVTMRCQPILGHNTVFWYRQTMMQGLELLAYFRNRAPLDDSGMPKDRFSAEMPDATLATLKIQPSEPRDSAVYFCASGLDRGSQETQYFGPGTRLLVL.

This rearrangement joins TRBV27 to TRBJ2-5; 10 positions agree with TRBD1. Germline V gene lookup returns CDR1 MNHEY and CDR2 SMNVEV (reference sequence). The V and J ends lost 6 bases and 3 bases, in that order; junction bases with no gene match: 7. This CDR3 contains 15 residues. CDR3 sequence: CASRDRGSPKETQYF. CDR3 DNA sequence: TGTGCCAGCAGGGACAGGGGGTCTCCAAAAGAGACCCAGTACTTC.

The rearrangement links TRBV11-2 to TRBJ2-3; D is tentatively TRBD1 or TRBD2 (5 bases each). The CDR3 has 14 residues. Per the germline V gene, CDR1 is SGHAT and CDR2 is FQNNGV. Trimming removed 3 bases from V and 5 bases from J, with 12 bases in between. The chain's CDR3 is CASSFEGMRDTQYF. The CDR3 DNA is TGTGCCAGCAGCTTTGAGGGGATGAGAGATACGCAGTATTTT.